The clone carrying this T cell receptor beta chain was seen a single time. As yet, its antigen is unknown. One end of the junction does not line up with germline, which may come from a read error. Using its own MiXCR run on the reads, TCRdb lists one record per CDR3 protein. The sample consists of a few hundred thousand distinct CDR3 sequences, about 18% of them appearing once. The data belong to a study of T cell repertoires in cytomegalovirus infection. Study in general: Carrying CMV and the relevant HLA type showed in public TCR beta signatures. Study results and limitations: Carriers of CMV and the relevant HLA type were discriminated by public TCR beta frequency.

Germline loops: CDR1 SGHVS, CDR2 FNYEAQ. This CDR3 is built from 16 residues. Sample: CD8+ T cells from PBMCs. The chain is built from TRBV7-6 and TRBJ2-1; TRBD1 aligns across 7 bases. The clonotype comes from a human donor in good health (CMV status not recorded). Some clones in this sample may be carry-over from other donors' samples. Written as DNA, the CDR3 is TGTGCTAGCAGCCCCGAGACAGGGCACCGATACAATGAGCAGTTCTTC. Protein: CASSPETGHRYNEQFF.